This T cell receptor beta chain was profiled in a study of blood T cells in healthy people across ages. Study-wide findings and caveats: Estimates drawn from one million T cells were deemed to understate diversity. Researchers report that TCR beta diversity correlated strongly with naive T cell percentage.

The CDR3 extends over 13 amino acids. CDR1 and CDR2 (germline): SQVTM, ANQGSEA. The V end lost 5 bases, the J end lost 6 bases, and 14 bases lay between the germline ends. This clonotype was counted a few times. What it binds is unknown. Next came a second PCR, run for about 7 to 12 cycles, which used a sample-barcoded 5' primer along with a J-beta primer mix. From the 5' RACE reads, TCRdb called clonotypes with MiXCR, one entry per CDR3 protein. The sample carries about 1.8 million distinct CDR3 sequences, roughly 50% recorded once. This sequence originates from a woman aged 40 to 55 in good health. The V and J genes are TRBV29-1 and TRBJ2-1, with D perhaps given as TRBD1 or TRBD2 (5 bases each). Sequenced input: blood. This CDR3 reads CSVMGPTVNEQFF. As DNA, the CDR3 is TGCAGCGTTATGGGACCAACGGTCAATGAGCAGTTCTTC.